This T cell receptor beta chain was obtained from a study of T cell repertoires in cytomegalovirus infection. Study background: CMV infection and matching HLA type were both indicated by public TCR beta signatures. Study-wide points: Dominating the ex vivo response were HLA-C-restricted CMV-specific TCR beta clonotypes.

CDR3 length: 14 amino acids. Germline V gene data show CDR1 as SGHAT and CDR2 as FQNNGV. The V gene lost 5 bases and the J gene lost 0 bases, with 11 bases spanning the gap. A word on this clonotype: Its antigen is not identified.

TCRdb itself ran the reads through MiXCR, one entry per CDR3 protein. The repertoire holds about 700,000 distinct CDR3 sequences, with about 33% as singletons. This clonotype was sampled from a human donor in good health (CMV status not recorded). Some clones in this sample may be carry-over from other donors' samples. Sequenced here: cultured PBMCs, sampled from culture after CMV antigen stimulation. The chain couples TRBV11-2 to TRBJ2-7, with unresolved D. In DNA form, the CDR3 reads TGTGCCAGCAGCCCCGTTTGGGGCTCCTACGAGCAGTACTTC. Translated, it gives CASSPVWGSYEQYF. Complete variable domain (other parts from reference TRBV11-2 and TRBJ2-7): EAGVAQSPRYKIIEKRQSVAFWCNPISGHATLYWYQQILGQGPKLLIQFQNNGVVDDSQLPKDRFSAERLKGVDSTLKIQPAKLEDSAVYLCASSPVWGSYEQYFGPGTRLTVT.